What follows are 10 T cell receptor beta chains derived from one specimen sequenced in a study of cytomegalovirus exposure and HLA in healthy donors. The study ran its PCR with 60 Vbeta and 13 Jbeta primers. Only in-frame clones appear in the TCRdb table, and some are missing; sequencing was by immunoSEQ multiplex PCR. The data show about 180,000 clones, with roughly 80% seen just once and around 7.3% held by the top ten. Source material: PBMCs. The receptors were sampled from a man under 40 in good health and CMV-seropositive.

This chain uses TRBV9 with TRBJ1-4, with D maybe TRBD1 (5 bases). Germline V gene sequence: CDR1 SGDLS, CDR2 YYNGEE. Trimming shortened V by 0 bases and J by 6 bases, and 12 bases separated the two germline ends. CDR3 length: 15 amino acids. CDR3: CASSVGGQEHEKLFF. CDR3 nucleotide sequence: TGTGCCAGCAGCGTAGGCGGACAAGAGCATGAAAAACTGTTTTTT.

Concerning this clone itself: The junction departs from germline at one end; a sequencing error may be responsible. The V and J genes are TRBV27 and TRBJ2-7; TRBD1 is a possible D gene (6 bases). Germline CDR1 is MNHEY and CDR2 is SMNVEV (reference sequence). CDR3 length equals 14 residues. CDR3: CASTQTGSSFEQYF. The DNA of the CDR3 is TGTGCCAGCACCCAAACAGGGTCGTCCTTCGAGCAGTACTTC.

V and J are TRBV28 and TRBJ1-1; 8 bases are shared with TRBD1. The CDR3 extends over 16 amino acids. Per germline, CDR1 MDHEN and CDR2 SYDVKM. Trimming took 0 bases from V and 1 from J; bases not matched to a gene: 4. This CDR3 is CASSLWGQGANTEAFF. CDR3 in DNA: TGTGCCAGCAGTTTATGGGGGCAGGGGGCGAACACTGAAGCTTTCTTT.

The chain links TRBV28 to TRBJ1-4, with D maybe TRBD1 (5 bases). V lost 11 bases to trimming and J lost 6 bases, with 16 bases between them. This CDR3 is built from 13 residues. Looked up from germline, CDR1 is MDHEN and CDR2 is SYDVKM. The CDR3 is CAGRQSGDEKLFF. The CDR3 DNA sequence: TGTGCCGGCCGACAGTCCGGAGATGAAAAACTGTTTTTT. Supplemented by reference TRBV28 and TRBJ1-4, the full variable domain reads DVKVTQSSRYLVKRTGEKVFLECVQDMDHENMFWYRQDPGLGLRLIYFSYDVKMKEKGDIPEGYSVSREKKERFSLILESASTNQTSMYLCAGRQSGDEKLFFGSGTQLSVL.

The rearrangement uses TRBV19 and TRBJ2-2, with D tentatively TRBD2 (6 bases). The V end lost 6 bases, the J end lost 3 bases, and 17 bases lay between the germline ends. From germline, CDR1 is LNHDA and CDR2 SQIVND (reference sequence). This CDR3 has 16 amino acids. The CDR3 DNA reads TGTGCCAGTAGCCCCCGGGGGTCCCCCCACACCGGGGAGCTGTTTTTT. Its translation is CASSPRGSPHTGELFF.

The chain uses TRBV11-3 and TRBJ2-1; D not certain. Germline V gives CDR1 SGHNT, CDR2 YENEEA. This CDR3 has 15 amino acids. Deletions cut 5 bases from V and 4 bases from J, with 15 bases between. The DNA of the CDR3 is TGTGCCAGCAGCCTCCTTGCGGAGCCATACAATGAGCAGTTCTTC. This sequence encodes CASSLLAEPYNEQFF.

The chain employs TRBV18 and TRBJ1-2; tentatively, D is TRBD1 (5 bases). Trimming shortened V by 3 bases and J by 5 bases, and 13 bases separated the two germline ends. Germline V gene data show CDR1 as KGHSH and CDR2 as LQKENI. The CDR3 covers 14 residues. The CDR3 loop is CASSPEGEVYGYTF. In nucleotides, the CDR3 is TGTGCCAGCTCACCGGAAGGGGAGGTATATGGCTACACCTTC.

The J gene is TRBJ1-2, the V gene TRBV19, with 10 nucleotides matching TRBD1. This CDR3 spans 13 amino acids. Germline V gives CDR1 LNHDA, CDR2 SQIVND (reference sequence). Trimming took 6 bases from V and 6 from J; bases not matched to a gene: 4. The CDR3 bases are TGTGCCAGTAGCATTGGGACAGGGGATGGCTACACCTTC. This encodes CASSIGTGDGYTF.

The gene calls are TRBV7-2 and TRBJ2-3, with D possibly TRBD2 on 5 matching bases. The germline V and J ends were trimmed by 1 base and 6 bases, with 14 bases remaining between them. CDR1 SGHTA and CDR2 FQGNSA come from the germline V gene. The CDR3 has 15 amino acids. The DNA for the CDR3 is TGTGCCAGCAGCTTAGGGTCGGCTAGCCGGGATACGCAGTATTTT. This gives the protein CASSLGSASRDTQYF.

The CDR3 region has the DNA TGTGCCATCAGTGAGCCGACTAGGAACAATGAGCAGTTCTTC. It specifies CAISEPTRNNEQFF. The J gene is TRBJ2-1, the V gene TRBV10-3; weak D call: TRBD2 (6 bases). Germline V gene sequence: CDR1 ENHRY, CDR2 SYGVKD. This CDR3 region has 14 residues. With 2 bases removed from V and 5 bases from J, the gap between germline ends came to 10 bases.